The rows below give T cell receptor beta chains drawn from one sample of a study of identical twins. MiXCR was run by TCRdb on the 5' RACE reads, yielding one entry per CDR3 protein. The table lists around 340,000 distinct CDR3 sequences, roughly 10% of them singletons. The sequencing sample was made of naive T cells sorted from blood. The receptors stem from a woman between 45 and 60 years old in good health. Both conserved end residues are part of each CDR3. D genes are given only for firm matches. Rows may omit the clone size; those that give it use once, few, many or a size class.

d_call	v_call	clone_size	j_call	cdr3_aa	cdr3_nt
NA	TRBV24-1	few	TRBJ2-1	CATSDPRTKYNEQFF	TGTGCCACCAGTGATCCTCGGACCAAGTACAATGAGCAGTTCTTC
NA	TRBV29-1	few	TRBJ2-1	CSVIQPGQGGTKQFF	TGCAGCGTTATCCAACCCGGGCAGGGCGGGACAAAGCAGTTCTTC
NA	TRBV25-1	NA	TRBJ1-1	CASSEPGVAAEAFF	TGTGCCAGCAGTGAGCCAGGGGTAGCCGCTGAAGCTTTCTTT
NA	TRBV6-1	few	TRBJ1-3	CASSESGASGNTIYF	TGTGCCAGCAGTGAATCCGGGGCCTCTGGAAACACCATATATTTT
TRBD2	TRBV7-2	NA	TRBJ2-7	CASSFTSGLTRYEQYF	TGTGCCAGCAGCTTTACTAGCGGCCTAACCCGCTACGAGCAGTACTTC
NA	TRBV5-1	few	TRBJ1-4	CASSLPGPGNEKLFF	TGCGCCAGCAGCTTACCGGGACCGGGAAATGAAAAACTGTTTTTT
TRBD1	TRBV18	few	TRBJ2-2	CASSPVSGTVNTGELFF	TGTGCCAGCTCACCAGTTTCCGGGACAGTGAACACCGGGGAGCTGTTTTTT
NA	TRBV12-3/TRBV12-4	many	TRBJ2-3	CASSASGVGTDTQYF	TGTGCCAGCTCGGCCTCGGGGGTGGGCACAGATACGCAGTATTTT
NA	TRBV28	many	TRBJ1-4	CASSLNYEKLFF	TGTGCCAGCAGTTTAAACTATGAAAAACTGTTTTTT
NA	TRBV7-9	few	TRBJ2-3	CASSFTASITDTQYF	TGTGCCAGCAGCTTTACGGCTAGTATAACAGATACGCAGTATTTT
NA	TRBV5-6	few	TRBJ1-4	CASSFGGSDEKLFF	TGTGCCAGCAGCTTCGGGGGATCTGATGAAAAACTGTTTTTT
NA	TRBV4-1	many	TRBJ1-3	CASSQDTGNTIYF	TGCGCCAGCAGCCAAGACACTGGAAACACCATATATTTT
NA	TRBV7-8	NA	TRBJ2-4	CASSLEGWRAKNIQYF	TGTGCCAGCAGCTTAGAGGGGTGGAGGGCCAAAAACATTCAGTACTTC
NA	TRBV7-6	many	TRBJ2-2	CASGRLGELFF	TGTGCCAGCGGCCGGCTCGGGGAGCTGTTTTTT
NA	TRBV6-1	few	TRBJ1-1	CASSWGEGGTEAFF	TGTGCCAGCAGTTGGGGCGAGGGGGGCACTGAAGCTTTCTTT
TRBD1	TRBV20-1	many	TRBJ1-1	CSARVEGANTEAFF	TGCAGTGCTAGAGTAGAGGGGGCGAACACTGAAGCTTTCTTT
NA	TRBV11-2	NA	TRBJ2-7	CASSRPGYEQYF	TGTGCCAGCAGCCGTCCGGGGTACGAGCAGTACTTC
TRBD1	TRBV4-1	NA	TRBJ2-6	CASSPETTGSFSGANVLTF	TGCGCCAGCAGCCCTGAGACGACAGGGTCCTTCTCTGGGGCCAACGTCCTGACTTTC
TRBD1	TRBV4-1	NA	TRBJ1-5	CASSPDREETQPQHF	TGCGCCAGCAGCCCGGACAGGGAAGAAACTCAGCCCCAGCATTTT
TRBD1	TRBV5-1	few	TRBJ2-5	CASRPGPDRKQETQYF	TGCGCCAGCAGACCCGGACCGGACAGGAAACAAGAGACCCAGTACTTC
NA	TRBV5-1	many	TRBJ2-5	CASSLEETQYF	TGCGCCAGCAGCTTGGAAGAGACCCAGTACTTC
NA	TRBV25-1	few	TRBJ2-2	CASKKGGTGELFF	TGTGCCAGCAAAAAGGGTGGCACCGGGGAGCTGTTTTTT
NA	TRBV12-3/TRBV12-4	NA	TRBJ1-1	CASSLSGGGRAFF	TGTGCCAGCAGTTTATCGGGGGGCGGGAGGGCTTTCTTT
TRBD1	TRBV20-1	many	TRBJ2-6	CSAREDRNRAGANVLTF	TGCAGTGCTAGAGAGGACAGGAACAGGGCTGGGGCCAACGTCCTGACTTTC
NA	TRBV20-1	NA	TRBJ1-1	CNARSGGRWTEAFF	TGCAATGCCCGCAGTGGGGGTCGATGGACTGAAGCTTTCTTT
NA	TRBV11-1	many	TRBJ2-7	CASSLGPGKQYF	TGTGCCAGCAGCTTGGGGCCTGGGAAGCAGTACTTC
TRBD1	TRBV27	NA	TRBJ1-1	CASSSYRGRGMNTEAFF	TGTGCCAGCAGTTCCTATAGGGGGCGAGGGATGAACACTGAAGCTTTCTTT
NA	TRBV12-3/TRBV12-4	NA	TRBJ2-1	CASGFPYNEQFF	TGTGCCAGCGGTTTTCCCTACAATGAGCAGTTCTTC
NA	TRBV29-1	NA	TRBJ2-2	CSVERGTLTGELFF	TGCAGCGTGGAACGCGGGACACTAACCGGGGAGCTGTTTTTT
NA	TRBV6-2/TRBV6-3	few	TRBJ2-1	CASSLGWGYNEQFF	TGTGCCAGCAGTTTAGGGTGGGGATACAATGAGCAGTTCTTC
TRBD1	TRBV20-1	NA	TRBJ1-6	CSARGGARGPNSPLHF	TGCAGTGCTAGAGGGGGCGCAAGGGGGCCAAATTCACCCCTCCACTTT
NA	TRBV19	NA	TRBJ2-2	CASSSGIGTGELFF	TGTGCCAGTAGTTCGGGAATCGGTACCGGGGAGCTGTTTTTT
TRBD2	TRBV4-1	many	TRBJ2-1	CASSQLAGGWNEQFF	TGCGCCAGCAGCCAACTAGCGGGAGGGTGGAATGAGCAGTTCTTC
TRBD1	TRBV7-8	few	TRBJ2-1	CASSLRRQGVNEQFF	TGTGCCAGCAGCTTAAGACGACAGGGAGTGAATGAGCAGTTCTTC
TRBD2	TRBV3-1	many	TRBJ2-3	CASRKSGRSADTQYF	TGTGCCAGCAGAAAAAGCGGGAGGAGTGCAGATACGCAGTATTTT
TRBD2	TRBV5-1	many	TRBJ2-4	CASSSFGGAKNIQYF	TGCGCCAGCAGCTCCTTCGGGGGGGCCAAAAACATTCAGTACTTC
NA	TRBV3-1	many	TRBJ2-7	CASSQEGLNYEQYF	TGTGCCAGCAGCCAAGAGGGACTCAACTACGAGCAGTACTTC
TRBD2	TRBV7-9	NA	TRBJ2-7	CASSRLATVGEQYF	TGTGCCAGCAGCCGACTAGCGACGGTGGGAGAGCAGTACTTC
NA	TRBV20-1	many	TRBJ1-2	CSVRGANYGYTF	TGCAGTGTCAGGGGTGCTAACTATGGCTACACCTTC
NA	TRBV28	many	TRBJ2-1	CASSFSGEVDEQFF	TGTGCCAGCAGTTTTTCTGGGGAGGTGGATGAGCAGTTCTTC
TRBD2	TRBV5-1	few	TRBJ2-1	CASSPDTSGLEQFF	TGCGCCAGCAGCCCAGATACTAGCGGGCTTGAGCAGTTCTTC
NA	TRBV2	many	TRBJ1-1	CASSEDGGENTEAFF	TGTGCCAGCAGTGAAGATGGGGGGGAAAACACTGAAGCTTTCTTT
TRBD1	TRBV9	NA	TRBJ2-4	CASSPHRGDRAAKNIQYF	TGTGCCAGCAGCCCGCACAGGGGGGACAGGGCCGCCAAAAACATTCAGTACTTC
NA	TRBV5-1	NA	TRBJ1-5	CASSIGTSNQPQHF	TGCGCCAGCAGCATCGGGACATCGAATCAGCCCCAGCATTTT
NA	TRBV7-6	few	TRBJ2-3	CASSFLRSATDTQYF	TGTGCCAGCAGTTTCCTTCGGAGTGCGACAGATACGCAGTATTTT
NA	TRBV30	few	TRBJ2-1	CAWSPIADEQFF	TGTGCCTGGAGTCCAATTGCTGACGAGCAGTTCTTC